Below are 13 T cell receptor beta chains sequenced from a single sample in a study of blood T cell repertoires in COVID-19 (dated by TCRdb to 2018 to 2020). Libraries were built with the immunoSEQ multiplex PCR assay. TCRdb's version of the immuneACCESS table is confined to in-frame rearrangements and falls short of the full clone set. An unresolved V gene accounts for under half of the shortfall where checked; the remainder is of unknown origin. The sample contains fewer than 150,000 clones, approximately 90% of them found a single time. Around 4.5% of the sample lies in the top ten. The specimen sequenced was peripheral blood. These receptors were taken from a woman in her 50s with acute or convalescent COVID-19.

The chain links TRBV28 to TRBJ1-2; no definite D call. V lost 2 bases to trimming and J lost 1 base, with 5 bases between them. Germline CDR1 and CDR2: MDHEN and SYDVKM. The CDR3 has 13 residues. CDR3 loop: CASSLTDNYGYTF. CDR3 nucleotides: TGTGCCAGCAGTTTAACAGATAACTATGGCTACACCTTC.

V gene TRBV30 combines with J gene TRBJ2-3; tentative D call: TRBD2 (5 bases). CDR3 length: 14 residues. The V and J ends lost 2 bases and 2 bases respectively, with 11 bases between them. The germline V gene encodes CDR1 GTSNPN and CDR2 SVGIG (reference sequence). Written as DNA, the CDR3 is TGTGCCTGGAGTTTACTCGGGGACACAGATACGCAGTATTTT. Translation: CAWSLLGDTDTQYF.

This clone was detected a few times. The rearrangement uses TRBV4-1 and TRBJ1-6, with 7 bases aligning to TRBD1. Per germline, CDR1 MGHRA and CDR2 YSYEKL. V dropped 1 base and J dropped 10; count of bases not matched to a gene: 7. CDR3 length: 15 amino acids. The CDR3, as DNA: TGCGCCAGCAGCCAAGTTGGTTCAGGGGGATCACCCCTCCACTTT. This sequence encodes CASSQVGSGGSPLHF.

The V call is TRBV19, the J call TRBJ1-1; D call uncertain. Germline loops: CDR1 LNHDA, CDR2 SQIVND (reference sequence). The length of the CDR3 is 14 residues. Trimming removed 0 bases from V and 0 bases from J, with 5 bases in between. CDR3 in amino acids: CASSIDPLNTEAFF. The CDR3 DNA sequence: TGTGCCAGTAGTATAGATCCGTTGAACACTGAAGCTTTCTTT.

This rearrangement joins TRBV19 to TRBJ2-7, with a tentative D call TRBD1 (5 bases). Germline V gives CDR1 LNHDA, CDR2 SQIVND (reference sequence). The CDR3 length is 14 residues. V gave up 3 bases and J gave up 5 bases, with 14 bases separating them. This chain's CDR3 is CASSIKTGSNEQYF. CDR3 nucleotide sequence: TGTGCCAGTAGTATCAAAACAGGTTCTAACGAGCAGTACTTC.

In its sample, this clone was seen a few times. CDR3 amino acids: CASSPGSRNSPLHF. CDR3 sequence (DNA): TGTGCCAGCAGCCCCGGGTCACGTAATTCACCCCTCCACTTT. This rearrangement joins TRBV27 to TRBJ1-6; D gene uncertain. Germline V gene data show CDR1 as MNHEY and CDR2 as SMNVEV (reference sequence). V was clipped by 6 bases and J by 6 bases, with 12 bases between them. The CDR3 length is 14 residues.

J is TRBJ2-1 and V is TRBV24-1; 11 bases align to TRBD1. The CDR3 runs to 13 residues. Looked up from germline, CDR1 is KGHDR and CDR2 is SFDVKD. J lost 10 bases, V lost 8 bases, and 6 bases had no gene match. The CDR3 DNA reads TGTGCCACCACCGGGACAGGGGGTATCGAGCAGTTCTTC. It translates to CATTGTGGIEQFF.

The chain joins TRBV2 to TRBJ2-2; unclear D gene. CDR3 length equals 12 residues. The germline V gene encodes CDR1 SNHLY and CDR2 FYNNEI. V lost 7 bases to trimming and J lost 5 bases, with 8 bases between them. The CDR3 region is CASMISTGELFF. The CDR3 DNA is TGTGCCAGCATGATTAGTACCGGGGAGCTGTTTTTT.

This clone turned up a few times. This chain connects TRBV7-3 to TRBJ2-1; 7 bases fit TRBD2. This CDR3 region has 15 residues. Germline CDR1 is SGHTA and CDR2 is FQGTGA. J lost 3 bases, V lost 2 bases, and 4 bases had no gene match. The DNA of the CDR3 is TGTGCCAGCAGCTTAGTGGCGGGAGACTACAATGAGCAGTTCTTC. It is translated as CASSLVAGDYNEQFF.

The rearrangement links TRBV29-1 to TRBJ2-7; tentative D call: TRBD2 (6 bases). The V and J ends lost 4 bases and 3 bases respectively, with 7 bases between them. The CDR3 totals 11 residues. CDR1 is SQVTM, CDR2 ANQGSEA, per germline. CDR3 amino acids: CSVVSGYEQYF. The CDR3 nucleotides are TGCAGCGTTGTTAGCGGCTACGAGCAGTACTTC.

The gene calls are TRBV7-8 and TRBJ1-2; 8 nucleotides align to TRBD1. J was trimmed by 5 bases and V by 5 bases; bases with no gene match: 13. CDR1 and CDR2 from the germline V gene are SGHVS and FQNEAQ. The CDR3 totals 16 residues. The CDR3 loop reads CASSHRTGTMGYGYTF. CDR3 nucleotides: TGTGCCAGCAGCCACCGGACAGGGACAATGGGGTATGGCTACACCTTC.

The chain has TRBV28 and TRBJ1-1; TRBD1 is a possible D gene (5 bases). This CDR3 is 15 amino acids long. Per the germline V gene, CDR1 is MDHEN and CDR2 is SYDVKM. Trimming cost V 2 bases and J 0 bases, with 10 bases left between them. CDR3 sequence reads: CASSLRGGMNTEAFF. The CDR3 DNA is TGTGCCAGCAGTTTAAGGGGTGGGATGAACACTGAAGCTTTCTTT.

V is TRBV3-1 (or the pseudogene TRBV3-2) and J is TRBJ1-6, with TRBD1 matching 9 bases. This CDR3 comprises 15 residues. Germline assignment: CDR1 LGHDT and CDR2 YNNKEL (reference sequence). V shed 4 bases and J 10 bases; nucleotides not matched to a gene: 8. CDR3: CASSPRQGVGSPLHF. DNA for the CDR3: TGTGCCAGCAGCCCCCGACAGGGGGTAGGATCACCCCTCCACTTT.